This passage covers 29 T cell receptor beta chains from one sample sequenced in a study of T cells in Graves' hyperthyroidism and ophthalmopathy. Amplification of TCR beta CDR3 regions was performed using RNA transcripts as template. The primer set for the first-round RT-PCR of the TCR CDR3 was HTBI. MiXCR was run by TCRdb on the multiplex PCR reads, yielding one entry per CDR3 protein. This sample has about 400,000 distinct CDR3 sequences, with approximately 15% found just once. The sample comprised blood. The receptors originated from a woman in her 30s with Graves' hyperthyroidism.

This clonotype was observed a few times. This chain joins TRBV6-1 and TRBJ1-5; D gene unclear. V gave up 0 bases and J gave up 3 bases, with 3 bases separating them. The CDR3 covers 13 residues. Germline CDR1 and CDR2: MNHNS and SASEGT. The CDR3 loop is CASSEAFNQPQHF. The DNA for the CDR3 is TGTGCCAGCAGTGAAGCCTTCAATCAGCCCCAGCATTTT.

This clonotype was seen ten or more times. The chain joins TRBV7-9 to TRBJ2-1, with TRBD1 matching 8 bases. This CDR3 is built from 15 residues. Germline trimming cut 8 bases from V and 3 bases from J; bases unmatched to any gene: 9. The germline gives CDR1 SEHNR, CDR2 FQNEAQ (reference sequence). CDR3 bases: TGTGCCAGCCTCCGTCCCACAGGGGGCTACAATGAGCAGTTCTTC. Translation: CASLRPTGGYNEQFF.

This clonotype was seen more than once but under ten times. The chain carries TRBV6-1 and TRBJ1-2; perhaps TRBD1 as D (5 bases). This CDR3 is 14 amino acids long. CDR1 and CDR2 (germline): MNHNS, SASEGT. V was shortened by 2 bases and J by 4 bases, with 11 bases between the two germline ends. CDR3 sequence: CASSEPGRSYGYTF. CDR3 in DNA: TGTGCCAGCAGTGAACCGGGGCGTAGCTATGGCTACACCTTC.

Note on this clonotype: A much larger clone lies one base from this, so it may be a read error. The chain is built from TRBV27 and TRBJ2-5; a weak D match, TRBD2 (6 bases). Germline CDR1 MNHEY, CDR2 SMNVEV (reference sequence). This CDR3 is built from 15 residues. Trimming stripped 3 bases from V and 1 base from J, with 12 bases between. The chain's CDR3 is CASSFSLGGQETQYF. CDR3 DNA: TGTGCCAGCAGTTTCTCCCTGGGAGGCCAAGAGACCCAGTACTTC.

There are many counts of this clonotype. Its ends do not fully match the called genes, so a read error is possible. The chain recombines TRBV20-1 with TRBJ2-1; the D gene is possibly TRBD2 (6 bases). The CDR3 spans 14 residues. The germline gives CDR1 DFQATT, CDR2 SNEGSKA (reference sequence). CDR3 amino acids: CSARDGSAYNEQFF. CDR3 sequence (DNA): TGCAGTGCAAGAGACGGGAGCGCCTACAATGAGCAGTTCTTC.

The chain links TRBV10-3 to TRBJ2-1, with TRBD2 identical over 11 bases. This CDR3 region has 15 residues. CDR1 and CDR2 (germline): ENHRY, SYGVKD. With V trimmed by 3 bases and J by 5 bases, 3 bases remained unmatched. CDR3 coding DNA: TGTGCCATCAGTGATCGACTAGCGGGAAACAATGAGCAGTTCTTC. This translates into CAISDRLAGNNEQFF.

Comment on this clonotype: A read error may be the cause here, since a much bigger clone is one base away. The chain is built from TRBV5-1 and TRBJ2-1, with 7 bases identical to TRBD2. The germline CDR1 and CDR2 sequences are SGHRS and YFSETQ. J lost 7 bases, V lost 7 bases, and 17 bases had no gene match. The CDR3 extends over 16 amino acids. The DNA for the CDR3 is TGCGCCAGCCATATCGGTAGTAGCGGGTGCGCGAATGAGCAGTTCTTC. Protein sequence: CASHIGSSGCANEQFF.

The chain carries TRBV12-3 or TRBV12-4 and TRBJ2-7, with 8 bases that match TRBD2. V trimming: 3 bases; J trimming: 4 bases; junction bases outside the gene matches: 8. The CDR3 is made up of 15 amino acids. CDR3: CASSFLGLDGYEQYF. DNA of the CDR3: TGTGCCAGCAGTTTTTTGGGACTAGATGGGTACGAGCAGTACTTC.

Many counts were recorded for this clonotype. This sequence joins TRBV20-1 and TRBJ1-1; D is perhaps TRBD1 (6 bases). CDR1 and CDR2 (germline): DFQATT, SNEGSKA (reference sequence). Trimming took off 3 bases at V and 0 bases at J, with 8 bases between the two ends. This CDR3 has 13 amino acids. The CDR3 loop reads CSARDSLNTEAFF. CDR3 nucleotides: TGCAGTGCTAGGGACAGCCTGAACACTGAAGCTTTCTTT.

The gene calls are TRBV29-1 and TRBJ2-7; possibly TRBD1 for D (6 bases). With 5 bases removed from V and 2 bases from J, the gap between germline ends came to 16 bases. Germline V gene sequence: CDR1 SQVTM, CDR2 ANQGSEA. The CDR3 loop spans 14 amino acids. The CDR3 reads CSVQVLGAAYEQYF. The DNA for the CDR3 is TGCAGCGTTCAAGTTCTGGGGGCGGCCTACGAGCAGTACTTC.

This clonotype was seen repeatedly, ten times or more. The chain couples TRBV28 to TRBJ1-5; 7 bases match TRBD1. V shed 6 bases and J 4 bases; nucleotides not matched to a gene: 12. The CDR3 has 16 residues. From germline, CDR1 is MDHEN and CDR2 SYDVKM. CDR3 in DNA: TGTGCCAGCAGGAAACCACAGGGGAGCTGGAATCAGCCCCAGCATTTT. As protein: CASRKPQGSWNQPQHF.

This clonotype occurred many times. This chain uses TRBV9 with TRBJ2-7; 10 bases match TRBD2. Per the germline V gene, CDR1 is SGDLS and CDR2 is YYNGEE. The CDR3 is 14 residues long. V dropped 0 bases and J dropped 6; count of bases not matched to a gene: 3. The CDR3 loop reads CASSVEAGGVEQYF. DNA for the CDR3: TGTGCCAGCAGCGTAGAAGCGGGAGGGGTCGAGCAGTACTTC.

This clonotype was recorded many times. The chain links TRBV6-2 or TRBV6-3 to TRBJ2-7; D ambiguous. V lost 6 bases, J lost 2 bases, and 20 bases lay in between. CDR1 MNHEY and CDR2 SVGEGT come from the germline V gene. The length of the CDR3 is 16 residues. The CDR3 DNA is TGTGCCAGCAGCCTATCTCTAGGGATAGGAACCTACGAGCAGTACTTC. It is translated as CASSLSLGIGTYEQYF.

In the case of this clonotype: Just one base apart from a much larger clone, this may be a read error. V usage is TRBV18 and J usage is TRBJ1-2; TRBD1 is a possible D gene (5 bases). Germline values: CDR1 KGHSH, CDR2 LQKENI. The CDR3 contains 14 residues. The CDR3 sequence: CASSVGVNNYGCTF. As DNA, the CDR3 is TGTGCCAGCTCAGTAGGGGTCAACAACTATGGCTGCACCTTC.

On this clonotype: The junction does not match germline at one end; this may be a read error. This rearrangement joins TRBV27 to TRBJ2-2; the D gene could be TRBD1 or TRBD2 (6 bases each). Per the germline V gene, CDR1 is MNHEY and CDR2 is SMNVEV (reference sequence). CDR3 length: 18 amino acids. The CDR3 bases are TGTGCCAACAGTTTAAATGACGGGGGACATTCGAACACCGGGGAGCTGTTTTTT. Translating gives CANSLNDGGHSNTGELFF.

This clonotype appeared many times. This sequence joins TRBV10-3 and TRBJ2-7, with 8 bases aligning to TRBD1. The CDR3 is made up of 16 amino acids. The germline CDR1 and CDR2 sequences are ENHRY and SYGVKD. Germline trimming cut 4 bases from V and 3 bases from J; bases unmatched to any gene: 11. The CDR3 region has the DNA TGTGCCATCAGTGGCGATGTAGGACAGGGATTCTACGAGCAGTACTTC. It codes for CAISGDVGQGFYEQYF.

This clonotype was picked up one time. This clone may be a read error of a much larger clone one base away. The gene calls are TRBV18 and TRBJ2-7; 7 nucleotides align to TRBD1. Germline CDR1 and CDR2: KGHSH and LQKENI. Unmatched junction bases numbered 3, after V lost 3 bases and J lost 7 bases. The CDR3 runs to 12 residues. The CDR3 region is CASSPSRGEQYF. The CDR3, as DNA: TGTGCCAGCTCACCGTCCAGGGGGGAGCAGTACTTC.

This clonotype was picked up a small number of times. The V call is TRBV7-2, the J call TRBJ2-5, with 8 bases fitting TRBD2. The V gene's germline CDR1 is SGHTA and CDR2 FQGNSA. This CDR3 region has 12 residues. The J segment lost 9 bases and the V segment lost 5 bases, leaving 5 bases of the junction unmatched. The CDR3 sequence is CASSIQAGAQYF. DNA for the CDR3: TGTGCCAGCAGCATACAAGCGGGAGCCCAGTACTTC. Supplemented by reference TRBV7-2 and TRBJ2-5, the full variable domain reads GAGVSQSPSNKVTEKGKDVELRCDPISGHTALYWYRQSLGQGLEFLIYFQGNSAPDKSGLPSDRFSAERTGGSVSTLTIQRTQQEDSAVYLCASSIQAGAQYFGPGTRLLVL.

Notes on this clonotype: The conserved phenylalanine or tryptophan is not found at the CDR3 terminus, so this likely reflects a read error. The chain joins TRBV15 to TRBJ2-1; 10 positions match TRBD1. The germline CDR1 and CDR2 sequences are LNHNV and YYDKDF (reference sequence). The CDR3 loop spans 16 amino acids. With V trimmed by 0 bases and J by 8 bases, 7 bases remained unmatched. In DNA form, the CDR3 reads TGTGCCACCAGCAGAGATTTGGGACAGGGGCGCCATGAGCAGTTCTCC. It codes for CATSRDLGQGRHEQFS.

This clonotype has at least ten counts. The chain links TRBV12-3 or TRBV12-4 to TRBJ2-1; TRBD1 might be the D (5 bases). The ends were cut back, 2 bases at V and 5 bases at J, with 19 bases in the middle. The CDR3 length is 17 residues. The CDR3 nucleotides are TGTGCCAGCAGTTTACGCCCGATTGGGGCCGACCACAATGAGCAGTTCTTC. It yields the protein CASSLRPIGADHNEQFF.

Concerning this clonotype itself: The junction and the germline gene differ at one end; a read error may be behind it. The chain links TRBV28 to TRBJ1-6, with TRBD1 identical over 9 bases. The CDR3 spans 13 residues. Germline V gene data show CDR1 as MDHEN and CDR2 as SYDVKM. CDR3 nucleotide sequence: TGTGCCAGCAGTTACCCCGGGACAGGGAGCCCTGACTTT. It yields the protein CASSYPGTGSPDF.

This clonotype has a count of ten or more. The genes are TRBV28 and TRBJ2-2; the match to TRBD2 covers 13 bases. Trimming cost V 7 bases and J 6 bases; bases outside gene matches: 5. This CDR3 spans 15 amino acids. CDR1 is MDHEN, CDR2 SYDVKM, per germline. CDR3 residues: CASTPGLAGSGELFF. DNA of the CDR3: TGTGCCAGCACCCCGGGACTAGCGGGGTCCGGGGAGCTGTTTTTT.

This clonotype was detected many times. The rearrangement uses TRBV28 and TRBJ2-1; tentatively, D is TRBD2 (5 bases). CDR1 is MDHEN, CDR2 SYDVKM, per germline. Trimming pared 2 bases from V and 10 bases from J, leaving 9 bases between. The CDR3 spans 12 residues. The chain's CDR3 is CASSLGEWEQFF. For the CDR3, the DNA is TGTGCCAGCAGTTTAGGGGAGTGGGAGCAGTTCTTC.

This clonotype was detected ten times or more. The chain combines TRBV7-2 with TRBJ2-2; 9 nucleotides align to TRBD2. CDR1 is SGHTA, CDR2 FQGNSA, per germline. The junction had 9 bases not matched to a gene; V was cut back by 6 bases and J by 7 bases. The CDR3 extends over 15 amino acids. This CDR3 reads CASSFVAGAVGELFF. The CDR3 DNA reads TGTGCCAGCAGTTTCGTAGCGGGAGCGGTCGGGGAGCTGTTTTTT.

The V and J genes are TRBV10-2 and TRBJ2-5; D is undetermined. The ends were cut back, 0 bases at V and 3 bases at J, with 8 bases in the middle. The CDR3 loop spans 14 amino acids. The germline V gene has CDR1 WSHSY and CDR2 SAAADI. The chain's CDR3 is CASSESNREETQYF. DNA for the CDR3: TGCGCCAGCAGTGAGTCTAACAGAGAAGAGACCCAGTACTTC.

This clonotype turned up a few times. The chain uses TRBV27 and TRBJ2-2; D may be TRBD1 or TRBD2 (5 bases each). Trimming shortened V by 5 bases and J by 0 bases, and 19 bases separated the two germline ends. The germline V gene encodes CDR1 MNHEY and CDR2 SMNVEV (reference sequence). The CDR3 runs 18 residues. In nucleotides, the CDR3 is TGTGCCAGCAGTCCCGAAGTTACCGGGACGGCGAACACCGGGGAGCTGTTTTTT. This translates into CASSPEVTGTANTGELFF.

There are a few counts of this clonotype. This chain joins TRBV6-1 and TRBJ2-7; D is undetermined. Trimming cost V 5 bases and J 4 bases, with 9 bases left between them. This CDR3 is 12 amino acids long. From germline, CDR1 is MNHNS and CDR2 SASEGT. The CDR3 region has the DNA TGTGCCAGCAGTCCTAATGCGTACGAGCAGTACTTC. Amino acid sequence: CASSPNAYEQYF.

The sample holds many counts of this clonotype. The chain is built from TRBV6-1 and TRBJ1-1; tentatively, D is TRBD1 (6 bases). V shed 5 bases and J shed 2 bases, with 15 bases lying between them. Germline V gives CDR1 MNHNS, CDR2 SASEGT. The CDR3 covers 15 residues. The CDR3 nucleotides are TGTGCCAGCAGTTCCATAATGGGACACAACACTGAAGCTTTCTTT. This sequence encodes CASSSIMGHNTEAFF.

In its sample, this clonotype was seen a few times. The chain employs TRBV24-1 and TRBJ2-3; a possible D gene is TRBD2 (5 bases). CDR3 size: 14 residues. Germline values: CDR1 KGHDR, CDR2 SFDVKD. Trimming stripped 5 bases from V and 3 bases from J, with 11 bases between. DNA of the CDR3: TGTGCCACCAGTGGAGGGTTCAAAACAGATACGCAGTATTTT. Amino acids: CATSGGFKTDTQYF.